What follows describes a single T cell receptor beta chain. This receptor's antigen is unknown. No qualities accompany the bases; no much larger clone lies one base away. From its cysteine to its phenylalanine, the CDR3 spans 15 amino acids. Only the CDR3 DNA is retained, 45 bases long and in frame from the first base. Based on the germline V gene (reference sequence), the CDR1 and CDR2 sequences are LNHDA and SQIVND. The germline ends are 13 bases apart after V is trimmed by 6 bases and J by 4 bases. The library was generated by the immunoSEQ multiplex PCR assay. The multiplex PCR relied on a mix of 60 forward primers for TCR Vbeta segments and 13 reverse primers for TCR Jbeta segments. The CDR3 region of rearranged TCR beta genes was amplified from genomic DNA by a multiplex PCR assay. Amplified TCR beta libraries were sequenced as 87-base-pair reads on the Illumina HiSeq System. In the authors' own workflow: A later analysis counted tens of millions of unique TCR beta chains across the 550 to 800 repertoires, and around 9.9 million of these chains were shared by at least two donors. Raw reads were error-corrected and collapsed into unique sequences by a nearest-neighbor algorithm in which closely related sequences were merged to remove PCR and sequencing errors. V, D and J gene segments were assigned by aligning CDR3 sequences to IMGT reference sequences. For a sequence to be retained, a match of at least six nucleotides was required to both a V gene segment and a J gene segment. A rearrangement counted as productive if the CDR3 had no stop codons and remained in frame with V and J, and every other rearrangement counted as non-productive. CDR3 was defined according to IMGT convention as the region running from the second conserved V-encoded cysteine to the conserved J-encoded phenylalanine. Sequences without an unambiguous match to a single V gene segment were excluded from the earlier analysis of a few hundred of the donors. An earlier analysis of around 600 of the donors classified V segments as functional when productive rearrangements were above 56.7% and as segregating when the standard deviation between donors was above 5%. A statistical classification framework was built for diagnosing cytomegalovirus status from the catalog of TCR beta chain sequences. In a later analysis, TCR nucleotide sequences were compared against IMGT/GENE-DB human TR gene sequences so that V and J genes could be assigned. Using the TCRdist pipeline, a later analysis assigned CDR3 sequences along with most-parsimonious VDJ recombination scenarios. In a later analysis, every TCR beta chain was defined by the combination of its CDR3 amino acid sequence and its V-gene family, and reads without a unique V-gene family were dropped. To address suspected cross-contamination and a sequencing artifact, a later analysis removed a few hundred highly shared, low-generation-probability nucleotide sequences. For each public chain, a later analysis derived a clonal expansion index from normalized ranks of inferred template counts within each repertoire. In a later analysis, generation probabilities were computed with a VDJ recombination model fitted to out-of-frame rearrangements, and the resulting probabilities were checked against IGoR. A later analysis scored TCR-TCR, TCR-HLA and TCR-CMV co-occurrence with hypergeometric tests, applying a repertoire-size bias correction to TCR pairs. In a later analysis, false discovery rates were estimated by permuting HLA or CMV assignments 20 times. A later analysis grouped co-occurring TCRs with DBSCAN, adding TCRdist sequence similarity when clustering within HLA-allele-positive subsets. Repertoires with fewer than 30,000 or more than 120,000 public chains were left out of co-occurrence clustering, as were a handful of repertoires with anomalous nucleotide sharing. TCRdb provides this immuneACCESS table in a form limited to in-frame rearrangements. Some clones are lacking; in checked studies, under half of them reflect an unresolved V gene, and why the rest are absent is not known. The DNA gave D and trimming, while V, J and clone size come from that table. The sample table lists about 160,000 clones, 65% to 85% of them with a count of one. Around 3% of the sample is held by the ten biggest clonotypes.

The cohort consisted of more than 650 healthy bone marrow donors. Cohort members were all nominally healthy when sampled, although unrecorded immune exposures were likely present. The donor tested CMV seropositive, placing the donor among the 290 or so seropositive members of the cohort. Every donor gave a peripheral blood sample, and the peripheral blood mononuclear cells from that sample were used for TCR beta sequencing. Genomic DNA extraction from the blood cell samples was performed with the Qiagen DNeasy Blood Extraction Kit. The data belong to a study of cytomegalovirus exposure and HLA in healthy donors (dated by TCRdb to the late 2010s). About the study as a whole: An earlier analysis of 587 of the donors reported 276 Gb of sequence data and roughly 120 million unique TCR beta sequences obtained from some 200 million T cells. In a later genetic analysis, genome-wide SNP genotypes for 398 of the 666 donors were used, and that subset was treated as a discovery cohort. The study aimed to test whether cataloging public T cell receptors could reveal signatures of past pathogen exposure. Rather than using new phenotypic data, the later analysis identified candidate immune exposures from TCR beta sequences and from how often those sequences occurred across donors. Along with the approximately 650-subject first cohort, a separate validation cohort of more than 90 different subjects was used. All discovery cohort repertoires had been generated using a single sequencing platform. The genetic ancestry cluster associated with self-reported Caucasian donors included roughly four fifths of the roughly 360 genotyped donors. Typing coverage differed by locus: A, B, C, DRB1 and DQB1 were typed in roughly 629-630 donors, DQA1 in 500 to 550, DPA1 in some 610, and DPB1 in just under 490. The study used immunosequencing to profile the T cell repertoires of approximately 650 subjects and linked those repertoires to cytomegalovirus serostatus. Among 300 to 500 genotyped donors of the cohort, an average of approximately 240,000 unique TCR beta nucleotide sequences was sequenced per donor, of which about 18% were non-productive. A later analysis re-examined previously published TCR beta repertoires from 600 to 700 donors and added high-resolution HLA genotyping to investigate patterns of TCR occurrence. HLA typing covered class I and class II loci at four-digit resolution. Donor age, sex, ethnicity and CMV serostatus were collected together with the repertoire data. Because of strong linkage in the cohort, four to six DR-DQ haplotypes were treated as single units for association and clustering. In an earlier analysis of roughly 580 of the donors, high-throughput TCR beta sequencing was used to judge whether each TCR beta V gene segment behaved as functional or pseudogenic. To predict cytomegalovirus infection status, the study brought together high-throughput TCR immunosequencing, statistical association of individual TCRs with disease status, and machine learning. Approximately 300 gigabases of sequencing data and tens of millions of unique TCR sequences were included in an early release covering about 600 HLA-typed donors.

What the study reported, not specific to this receptor: Correlated functional status among segregating V segments might reflect linkage disequilibrium, but an unknown experimental factor could not be ruled out. A total of some 180 TCR beta chains were listed by the study as associated with cytomegalovirus. Strong co-occurrence of HLA alleles, especially DR and DQ, made assigning TCR associations to individual alleles difficult. A further reported finding was that TCR beta sequences accurately predicted the HLA-A and HLA-B alleles for most subjects in the first cohort. The cohort was sequenced for TCR beta chains only, and without alpha or paired-chain data the features that could be detected were limited. A later analysis found that TCR association rates varied across HLA loci, with DRB1 alleles showing the most associated TCRs and HLA-C alleles the fewest. CMV serostatus was the only immune exposure information available for the cohort. A later analysis reported that several top co-occurrence clusters appeared linked to parvovirus B19, influenza, CMV and Epstein-Barr virus. The classifier was reported to diagnose cytomegalovirus status with high specificity and sensitivity in both the original and validation cohorts. Across donors, most TCR sequences were observed very rarely, whereas some public TCRs were present in many individuals. A later analysis found that most CMV-associated TCR beta chains appeared HLA-restricted, with HLA associations seemingly driven largely by CMV exposure. HLA typing was unavailable for some donors at each locus, so association tests used only the typed subset. In vitro tests confirmed that a few of the cytomegalovirus-associated TCR beta chains recognize cytomegalovirus antigens. In an earlier analysis of approximately 590 of the donors, most TCR beta V segments appeared in productive rearrangements about 87% or about 30% of the time, broadly matching IMGT annotations. Some IMGT-functional V segments, including TRBV6-2 and TRBV6-3, could not be told apart with the 87-base-pair reads, so those segments were excluded. The authors suggested that the approach could potentially be extended to other disease states and immunological phenotypes. In a later genetic analysis, fewer N-insertions in productive TCRs were reported among donors in an Asian-associated ancestry cluster than the 666-donor mean. Because counts were too low, seventeen rarely observed V segments, including chromosome 9 orphons, were excluded from the earlier analysis of several hundred of the donors. Roughly uniform sequencing depth across donors was assumed in presence/absence analyses, although this assumption may not hold. A cluster of highly shared sequence variants was judged likely to represent a technical artifact of the sequencing pipeline. Compared with equally common non-associated chains, HLA-associated TCR beta chains in a later analysis were more clonally expanded and had lower generation probabilities. In a later genetic analysis, a missense DCLRE1C variant was associated with V-gene and J-gene trimming of TCR beta chains, and the association was replicated in an independent cohort. A later analysis associated roughly 17,000 TCR beta sequences with specific HLA alleles at a false discovery rate of 0.05.

The sequenced material came from PBMCs. The clonotype comes from a woman in her fifties or sixties in good health and CMV-seropositive. This chain joins TRBV19 to TRBJ1-6; the D region possibly corresponds to TRBD1 (5 bases align). The DNA sequence is as follows: TGTGCCAGTAGCGGAGGGGCAGGGTATAATTCACCCCTCCACTTT. This yields the protein CASSGGAGYNSPLHF.